These 22 T cell receptor beta chains originate from one sample sequenced in a study of cytomegalovirus exposure and HLA in healthy donors. Both 60 Vbeta primers and 13 Jbeta primers went into the PCR. Measured with immunoSEQ multiplex PCR; TCRdb has only the in-frame clones, and not every one. Of 150,000 to 200,000 clones listed, about 80% were seen once; the top ten hold 1%. Sequencing input: PBMCs. The receptors were gathered from a woman between 45 and 65 years old in good health and CMV-seropositive.

The table lists this clone with a count of one. J is TRBJ2-3 and V is TRBV15; D is possibly TRBD1 (6 bases). Germline V gives CDR1 LNHNV, CDR2 YYDKDF (reference sequence). V lost 3 bases, J lost 2 bases, and 15 bases lay in between. The CDR3 covers 16 residues. This CDR3 is CATSRGASLDTDTQYF. The CDR3 DNA is TGTGCCACCAGCAGGGGGGCTAGCCTGGACACAGATACGCAGTATTTT.

The chain employs TRBV7-9 and TRBJ1-4; TRBD1 matches at 7 bases. Trimming at V came to 2 bases and at J to 5 bases, leaving 2 bases not matched to a gene. Per germline, CDR1 SEHNR and CDR2 FQNEAQ (reference sequence). The length of the CDR3 is 14 residues. The CDR3 spells CASSLWDSNEKLFF. CDR3 DNA: TGTGCCAGCAGCTTATGGGACAGCAATGAAAAACTGTTTTTT.

In regard to this clone: At one of its ends the junction is not consistent with the germline gene, which may arise from a read error. This chain uses TRBV7-9 with TRBJ2-7; D call uncertain. The CDR3 loop spans 14 amino acids. Germline V gene lookup returns CDR1 SEHNR and CDR2 FQNEAQ (reference sequence). Here the CDR3 DNA reads TGTTCCAGCAGCTTAGAACTCCTTACCTACGAGCAGTACTTC. Translating it yields CSSSLELLTYEQYF.

The chain carries TRBV6-5 and TRBJ2-7; 9 nucleotides match TRBD1. Germline CDR1 is MNHEY and CDR2 is SVGAGI. CDR3 length: 16 amino acids. V was pared by 4 bases and J by 2 bases, with 9 bases of the junction left unmatched. The CDR3 region has the DNA TGTGCCAGCAGTTCGACCGGGACAGGGAGAACCTACGAGCAGTACTTC. Translation gives CASSSTGTGRTYEQYF.

The chain joins TRBV9 to TRBJ2-1, with D unresolved. The V and J ends lost 4 bases and 4 bases respectively, with 15 bases between them. This CDR3 has 15 amino acids. Germline V CDR1 and CDR2: SGDLS, YYNGEE. The CDR3 is CASSPALGEYNEQFF. CDR3 coding DNA: TGTGCCAGCAGCCCCGCACTTGGTGAATACAATGAGCAGTTCTTC.

The chain has TRBV7-2 and TRBJ1-2, with D possibly matching TRBD1 (6 bases). The CDR3 has 15 amino acids. Germline V CDR1 and CDR2: SGHTA, FQGNSA. V lost 5 bases and J lost 6, with 19 bases in between. CDR3 nucleotide sequence: TGTGCCAGCAGCAGTAACAGGTCCCCAGGGGATGGCTACACCTTC. Its translation: CASSSNRSPGDGYTF.

The rearrangement uses TRBV6-4 and TRBJ2-2, with 10 bases lining up with TRBD2. Germline V CDR1 and CDR2: MRHNA, SNTAGT. This CDR3 is 16 amino acids long. After removal of 6 bases from V and 4 bases from J, the junction contained 8 bases not matched to a gene. CDR3: CASSATSGIGTGELFF. Written as DNA, the CDR3 is TGTGCCAGCAGCGCCACTAGCGGGATTGGCACCGGGGAGCTGTTTTTT.

This sequence joins TRBV5-1 and TRBJ2-5, with no clear D. Germline CDR1 and CDR2: SGHRS and YFSETQ. The V end was cut by 4 bases, the J end by 2 bases, with 12 bases between. The CDR3 contains 14 residues. The CDR3 nucleotides are TGCGCCAGCAGCCCGACAACACCGCAAGAGACCCAGTACTTC. This codes for CASSPTTPQETQYF.

V gene TRBV27 combines with J gene TRBJ2-4, with D possibly being TRBD1 (6 bases). This CDR3 has 15 residues. Trimming removed 5 bases from V and 2 bases from J, with 13 bases in between. Germline CDR1 MNHEY, CDR2 SMNVEV (reference sequence). CDR3 amino acids: CASSPRGLSKNIQYF. The DNA of the CDR3 is TGTGCCAGCAGTCCCAGGGGTCTTTCCAAAAACATTCAGTACTTC.

This clone has only a few counts. This chain joins TRBV5-1 and TRBJ2-2; 9 bases agree with TRBD2. Losses at the gene ends were 4 bases for V and 3 bases for J; bases not matched to a gene: 7. The CDR3 length is 16 residues. Per the germline V gene, CDR1 is SGHRS and CDR2 is YFSETQ. The CDR3 sequence: CASSKSGGLDTGELFF. CDR3 coding DNA: TGCGCCAGCAGCAAAAGCGGGGGGCTAGACACCGGGGAGCTGTTTTTT. The full variable domain, its missing parts supplied by reference TRBV5-1 and TRBJ2-2, is KAGVTQTPRYLIKTRGQQVTLSCSPISGHRSVSWYQQTPGQGLQFLFEYFSETQRNKGNFPGRFSGRQFSNSRSEMNVSTLELGDSALYLCASSKSGGLDTGELFFGEGSRLTVL.

This clone came up a few times. The chain recombines TRBV7-2 with TRBJ2-5; 7 bases agree with TRBD2. Trimming took 4 bases from V and 8 from J; bases not matched to a gene: 22. The CDR3 covers 18 residues. The germline gives CDR1 SGHTA, CDR2 FQGNSA. CDR3 DNA sequence: TGTGCCAGCAGCTCCCAGGGAAGAGCGGGGCGCTATTCCTTTACCCAGTACTTC. Protein product: CASSSQGRAGRYSFTQYF.

J is TRBJ2-7 and V is TRBV9; 7 bases line up with TRBD1. V shed 3 bases, J shed 2 bases, and the junction held 2 bases outside the gene matches. This CDR3 region has 13 residues. Germline-derived CDR1 and CDR2 are SGDLS and YYNGEE. CDR3 DNA: TGTGCCAGCAGCGCAGGGGGACCCTACGAGCAGTACTTC. This gives the protein CASSAGGPYEQYF.

The chain is built from TRBV7-9 and TRBJ1-4; TRBD1 is a possible D gene (6 bases). The V gene lost 5 bases and the J gene lost 8 bases, with 15 bases spanning the gap. The CDR3 has 14 residues. The V gene's germline CDR1 is SEHNR and CDR2 FQNEAQ (reference sequence). In DNA, the CDR3 is TGTGCCAGCAGCCCTAAACTAGGGGGAGAAAAACTGTTTTTT. Its translation is CASSPKLGGEKLFF.

A word on this clone: Relative to the germline gene, one junction end is altered; a read error may explain this. V and J are TRBV7-9 and TRBJ2-6; TRBD1 matches at 7 bases. The V gene's germline CDR1 is SEHNR and CDR2 FQNEAQ (reference sequence). This CDR3 has 16 residues. In DNA, the CDR3 is TGTTCCAGCGGCCGGACAGGACCTGCTGGGGCCAACGTCCTGACTTTC. Residues: CSSGRTGPAGANVLTF.

V and J are TRBV18 and TRBJ1-3, with D possibly TRBD1 on 5 matching bases. V lost 5 bases to trimming and J lost 0 bases, with 17 bases between them. The CDR3 runs to 17 residues. Per the germline V gene, CDR1 is KGHSH and CDR2 is LQKENI. The CDR3 region is CASSRTGFPNSGNTIYF. As DNA, the CDR3 is TGTGCCAGCTCAAGAACAGGCTTCCCCAACTCTGGAAACACCATATATTTT. Based on the CDR3 plus reference TRBV18 and TRBJ1-3, the full variable domain is NAGVMQNPRHLVRRRGQEARLRCSPMKGHSHVYWYRQLPEEGLKFMVYLQKENIIDESGMPKERFSAEFPKEGPSILRIQQVVRGDSAAYFCASSRTGFPNSGNTIYFGEGSWLTVV.

This chain links TRBV7-9 with TRBJ1-4, with D possibly matching TRBD1 (6 bases). V shed 5 bases and J shed 5 bases, with 15 bases lying between them. This CDR3 has 15 residues. CDR1 SEHNR and CDR2 FQNEAQ come from the germline V gene (reference sequence). In DNA form, the CDR3 reads TGTGCCAGCAGCCCGAGGGGGGGCTGGAATGAAAAACTGTTTTTT. Its translation: CASSPRGGWNEKLFF.

V usage is TRBV18 and J usage is TRBJ2-5, with 8 bases fitting TRBD1. The CDR3 runs to 18 residues. J was trimmed by 5 bases and V by 0 bases; bases with no gene match: 14. In germline, CDR1 is KGHSH, CDR2 LQKENI. The CDR3 DNA follows: TGTGCCAGCTCACCACCCGGACCGGGCAGGGGGCTGTGGGAGACCCAGTACTTC. It specifies CASSPPGPGRGLWETQYF.

This clone has only a few counts. V and J are TRBV4-2 and TRBJ1-2; D perhaps matches TRBD1 (6 bases). The CDR3 contains 15 residues. V lost 0 bases, J lost 4 bases, and 12 bases lay in between. Per germline, CDR1 LGHNA and CDR2 YNFKEQ. CDR3 region: CASSQERVQGYGYTF. CDR3 DNA: TGTGCCAGCAGCCAAGAAAGGGTACAGGGCTATGGCTACACCTTC.

The J gene is TRBJ2-3, the V gene TRBV9, with TRBD1 matching 7 bases. CDR1 SGDLS and CDR2 YYNGEE come from the germline V gene. This CDR3 has 15 amino acids. V dropped 0 bases and J dropped 5; count of bases not matched to a gene: 6. CDR3 bases: TGTGCCAGCAGCGTAGATAAGGCAGGGGGAGATACGCAGTATTTT. Amino acids: CASSVDKAGGDTQYF.

This clone was recorded a few times. The chain employs TRBV2 and TRBJ2-1; tentatively, D is TRBD2 (6 bases). CDR3 length: 13 residues. Trimming left V 11 bases short and J 8 bases short, with 19 bases between. Germline V gene sequence: CDR1 SNHLY, CDR2 FYNNEI. CDR3: CASEGDLGDEQFF. CDR3 nucleotides: TGTGCCTCGGAGGGAGACTTAGGCGATGAGCAGTTCTTC.

The chain recombines TRBV19 with TRBJ2-7, with 9 bases matching TRBD1. V shed 8 bases and J 6 bases; nucleotides not matched to a gene: 17. Germline V lookup: CDR1 LNHDA, CDR2 SQIVND (reference sequence). The CDR3 runs 16 residues. The CDR3 here is CASGLLPGQGSGEQYF. CDR3 nucleotide sequence: TGTGCCAGTGGGCTCCTCCCGGGACAGGGAAGTGGCGAGCAGTACTTC.

This chain joins TRBV7-2 and TRBJ1-2; 9 bases are shared with TRBD1. CDR1 SGHTA and CDR2 FQGNSA come from the germline V gene. CDR3 length: 16 residues. Unmatched junction bases numbered 9, after V lost 0 bases and J lost 7 bases. The DNA for the CDR3 is TGTGCCAGCAGCTTAGCGTCTGTGACAGGGGGTCGTGGCTACACCTTC. Its translation is CASSLASVTGGRGYTF.